This entry lists 10 T cell receptor beta chains sequenced from one sample in a study of blood T cell repertoires in COVID-19. Clones were sequenced by immunoSEQ multiplex PCR, and TCRdb holds only the in-frame ones, with some missing. The sample has 200,000 to 250,000 clones, approximately 86% seen once; the top ten hold about a tenth. The source material was PBMCs or T cells enriched from blood (not recorded which). The receptors derive from a man younger than 35 with acute COVID-19.

The table lists this clone with a few counts. CDR3 nucleotides: TGTGCCAGCAGTCAAGGACTTGATCAGCCCCAGCATTTT. Translating gives CASSQGLDQPQHF. The chain joins TRBV28 to TRBJ1-5; no firm D call. V shed 5 bases and J shed 5 bases, with 10 bases lying between them. CDR1 is MDHEN and CDR2 is SYDVKM in the germline V gene. This CDR3 region has 13 residues.

This CDR3 reads CASSFGLGADEQFF. As DNA, the CDR3 is TGTGCCAGCAGCTTTGGGCTGGGGGCAGATGAGCAGTTCTTC. V gene TRBV7-6 combines with J gene TRBJ2-1, with D perhaps matching TRBD1 (6 bases). This CDR3 is built from 14 residues. Germline V lookup: CDR1 SGHVS, CDR2 FNYEAQ. V was shortened by 3 bases and J by 8 bases, with 14 bases between the two germline ends.

V is TRBV30 and J is TRBJ1-1, with 7 bases aligning to TRBD1. The CDR3 consists of 13 residues. The V and J ends lost 0 bases and 5 bases, in that order; junction bases with no gene match: 3. In germline, CDR1 is GTSNPN, CDR2 SVGIG (reference sequence). CDR3 in DNA: TGTGCCTGGAGTGTACAGGGGAGTACTGAAGCTTTCTTT. Its protein is CAWSVQGSTEAFF.

This chain uses TRBV2 with TRBJ2-1; the match to TRBD1 covers 10 bases. V shed 6 bases, J shed 6 bases, and the junction held 14 bases outside the gene matches. The germline V gene has CDR1 SNHLY and CDR2 FYNNEI. This CDR3 is 17 amino acids long. The chain's CDR3 is CASSRPGTGAATNEQFF. The CDR3 DNA is TGTGCCAGCAGCCGTCCCGGGACAGGGGCGGCTACCAATGAGCAGTTCTTC. The complete variable domain, with remaining parts taken from reference TRBV2 and TRBJ2-1, reads EPEVTQTPSHQVTQMGQEVILRCVPISNHLYFYWYRQILGQKVEFLVSFYNNEISEKSEIFDDQFSVERPDGSNFTLKIRSTKLEDSAMYFCASSRPGTGAATNEQFFGPGTRLTVL.

CDR3 sequence: CAWNAEIGNQPQHF. In nucleotides, the CDR3 is TGTGCCTGGAACGCGGAGATCGGCAATCAGCCCCAGCATTTT. The chain uses TRBV30 and TRBJ1-5; D ambiguous. Trimming took off 4 bases at V and 2 bases at J, with 12 bases between the two ends. This CDR3 comprises 14 residues. Germline V gene lookup returns CDR1 GTSNPN and CDR2 SVGIG (reference sequence). Based on the CDR3 plus reference TRBV30 and TRBJ1-5, the full variable domain is SQTIHQWPATLVQPVGSPLSLECTVEGTSNPNLYWYRQAAGRGLQLLFYSVGIGQISSEVPQNLSASRPQDRQFILSSKKLLLSDSGFYLCAWNAEIGNQPQHFGDGTRLSIL.

The genes are TRBV7-2 and TRBJ2-7, with 10 bases aligning to TRBD1. The germline CDR1 and CDR2 sequences are SGHTA and FQGNSA. The V gene end was trimmed by 4 bases and the J gene end by 3 bases; junction bases not matched to a gene: 6. CDR3 length: 15 amino acids. The CDR3 is CASSSGQGVYYEQYF. The CDR3 DNA is TGTGCCAGCAGCTCTGGACAGGGGGTGTACTACGAGCAGTACTTC.

This chain links TRBV30 with TRBJ1-1, with D maybe TRBD1 (6 bases). The CDR3 is made up of 14 amino acids. Between the trimmed V and J ends, which lost 1 base and 4 bases, there was a span of 13 bases. Germline CDR1 GTSNPN, CDR2 SVGIG (reference sequence). As DNA, the CDR3 is TGTGCCTGGAGTGGACAGGCGGGGGGCACTGAAGCTTTCTTT. Its protein is CAWSGQAGGTEAFF.

V is TRBV14 and J is TRBJ2-1, with TRBD2 as a possible D gene (5 bases). V was clipped by 2 bases and J by 7 bases, with 12 bases between them. CDR1 is SGHDN and CDR2 is FVKESK in the germline V gene. The CDR3 runs 14 residues. The CDR3 sequence is CASSQRRVWNEQFF. The CDR3 coding sequence is TGTGCCAGCAGCCAAAGGCGGGTTTGGAATGAGCAGTTCTTC.

The J gene is TRBJ2-1, the V gene TRBV25-1; 7 nucleotides agree with TRBD2. The CDR3 loop spans 15 amino acids. V was pared by 1 base and J by 0 bases, with 0 bases of the junction left unmatched. Germline CDR1 MGHDK, CDR2 SYGVNS. The CDR3 bases are TGTGCCAGCAGTGAATGGACTAGCTCCTACAATGAGCAGTTCTTC. This gives the protein CASSEWTSSYNEQFF.

The V call is TRBV19, the J call TRBJ2-1; 10 bases map to TRBD1. Germline V gene lookup returns CDR1 LNHDA and CDR2 SQIVND (reference sequence). This CDR3 is built from 14 residues. V shed 4 bases, J shed 10 bases, and the junction held 7 bases outside the gene matches. CDR3 sequence reads: CASSTGTGVFEQFF. DNA for the CDR3: TGTGCCAGTAGTACCGGGACAGGGGTATTCGAGCAGTTCTTC.